This T cell receptor (beta chain) was captured in a study of beta chain features in type 1 diabetes. Sequenced material consisted of expressed TCRB transcripts (all of the isolated RNA was reverse transcribed). Using immunoSEQ multiplex PCR, the repertoire was profiled, and TCRdb retains in-frame clones only, with some absent. This table holds a few hundred thousand clones, approximately 12% found once. Trimming shortened V by 8 bases and J by 7 bases, and 18 bases separated the two germline ends. This CDR3 spans 13 amino acids. Germline V gene sequence: CDR1 MNHEY, CDR2 SVGAGI. The chain joins TRBV6-5 to TRBJ2-7; the D gene is possibly TRBD1 (6 bases). This receptor was obtained from a man aged 18 to 30 in good health. The sample taken for sequencing was naive CD4+ T cells from blood. CDR3 nucleotides: TGTGCCAGCTCTACAGGGACACGATCAGAGCAGTACTTC. Its protein product is CASSTGTRSEQYF.